This is a list of T cell receptor beta chains from one sample in a study of blood T cells in healthy people across ages. Each CDR3 protein is one row after TCRdb ran MiXCR on the 5' RACE reads. This table has more than 650,000 distinct CDR3 sequences, 20% to 30% appearing once. This sample was shared with a second study, whose subject was T cells of mothers and their children.

The sequenced sample was blood. All receptors derive from a boy younger than 18 in good health. Both conserved end residues are part of each CDR3. Each record gives: D gene, clone size, V gene, J gene, CDR3 DNA, CDR3 protein. A D gene is named only where the DNA matches it firmly. Only some rows state a clone size, as once, few, many or a class for expanded clones.

TRBD1,few,TRBV12-3/TRBV12-4,TRBJ1-2,TGTGCCAGCAGGCTACAGGGGTACTATGGCTACACCTTC,CASRLQGYYGYTF
TRBD1,-,TRBV15,TRBJ2-5,TGTGCCACCAGCAGAGAAACCGGGACAGGGGGCGCGGAGACCCAGTACTTC,CATSRETGTGGAETQYF
-,-,TRBV21-1,TRBJ2-7,TGTGCCAGCAGCGCCATCCAAACCGGGACAGGGGTCTGGCAGTACTTC,CASSAIQTGTGVWQYF
-,few,TRBV6-6,TRBJ2-7,TGTGCCAGCAGTTACTCGCTAAGCGAGCAGTACTTC,CASSYSLSEQYF
-,-,TRBV9,TRBJ1-6,TGTGCCAGCAGCGCAAGAGTAACAGGGATTGGGAATTCACCCCTCCACTTT,CASSARVTGIGNSPLHF
TRBD2,-,TRBV3-1,TRBJ2-5,TGTGCCAGCAGCCAGGGGACTAGCGGATTCCAAGAGACCCAGTACTTC,CASSQGTSGFQETQYF
-,-,TRBV2,TRBJ1-5,TGTGCCAGCAGTGAAACAGGGCGCGGTCAGCCCCAGCATTTT,CASSETGRGQPQHF
TRBD1,-,TRBV3-1,TRBJ2-7,TGTGCCAGCAGCCAAGAATCCGGACAGGTAAACCTCTACGAGCAGTACTTC,CASSQESGQVNLYEQYF
-,-,TRBV5-1,TRBJ2-5,TGCGCCAGCAGCTTAGGGGCCGGGAACTTGGTGGGAGAGACCCAGTACTTC,CASSLGAGNLVGETQYF
TRBD2,-,TRBV2,TRBJ2-1,TGTGCCAGCAGTGAGACTAGCGGGGGGGCCTATGAGCAGTTCTTC,CASSETSGGAYEQFF
-,few,TRBV9,TRBJ2-2,TGTGCCAGCAGCGCACAGGGACTAATTAACACCGGGGAGCTGTTTTTT,CASSAQGLINTGELFF
-,many,TRBV20-1,TRBJ1-3,TGCAGTGCCACAGGGCCTGGAAACACCATATATTTT,CSATGPGNTIYF
TRBD1,few,TRBV11-2,TRBJ2-1,TGTGCCAGCAGCCCCTGGGACAGGGGAGGCTACAATGAGCAGTTCTTC,CASSPWDRGGYNEQFF
-,-,TRBV7-8,TRBJ2-7,TGTGCCAGCAGCCCCGCCCGGTGGTTCGGGAGCGAGCAGTACTTC,CASSPARWFGSEQYF
-,-,TRBV9,TRBJ2-4,TGTGCCAGCAGCGTCGATGGGGCCCTAGCCAAAAACATTCAGTACTTC,CASSVDGALAKNIQYF
TRBD1,-,TRBV7-9,TRBJ1-1,TGTGCCAGCAGCTTGGGTGGGACAGGGGGTCGGGGCACTGAAGCTTTCTTT,CASSLGGTGGRGTEAFF
TRBD1,few,TRBV14,TRBJ2-5,TGTGCCAGCAGCCAAGTACCCGGGACAGGGGGCTTGGAGACCCAGTACTTC,CASSQVPGTGGLETQYF